The clone carrying this T cell receptor (beta chain) was seen only once. Looked up from germline, CDR1 is MDHEN and CDR2 is SYDVKM. Trimming took 5 bases from V and 2 from J; bases not matched to a gene: 5. This CDR3 region has 15 residues. Per the original data handling: Estimation of nucleated cell counts relied on the amplification of reference gene primers. The assay was immunoSEQ multiplex PCR, and TCRdb's table has in-frame clones only and misses some. For V, J and clone size, that table is used; D and trimming come from the DNA. Altogether around 500,000 clones are present, 70% to 90% being singletons, with the ten largest covering 3% to 4%. This record belongs to a study of blood T cell repertoires in COVID-19.

The TCR originated in a human donor in a cohort sampled during active COVID-19. Sequenced input: peripheral blood. The V gene is TRBV28, the J gene TRBJ1-5, with 8 bases identical to TRBD1. The CDR3 nucleotides are TGTGCCAGCAGTCTGGACAGGGCAGGCAATCAGCCCCAGCATTTT. Amino acids: CASSLDRAGNQPQHF. Drawing the rest from reference TRBV28 and TRBJ1-5, the complete variable domain is DVKVTQSSRYLVKRTGEKVFLECVQDMDHENMFWYRQDPGLGLRLIYFSYDVKMKEKGDIPEGYSVSREKKERFSLILESASTNQTSMYLCASSLDRAGNQPQHFGDGTRLSIL.